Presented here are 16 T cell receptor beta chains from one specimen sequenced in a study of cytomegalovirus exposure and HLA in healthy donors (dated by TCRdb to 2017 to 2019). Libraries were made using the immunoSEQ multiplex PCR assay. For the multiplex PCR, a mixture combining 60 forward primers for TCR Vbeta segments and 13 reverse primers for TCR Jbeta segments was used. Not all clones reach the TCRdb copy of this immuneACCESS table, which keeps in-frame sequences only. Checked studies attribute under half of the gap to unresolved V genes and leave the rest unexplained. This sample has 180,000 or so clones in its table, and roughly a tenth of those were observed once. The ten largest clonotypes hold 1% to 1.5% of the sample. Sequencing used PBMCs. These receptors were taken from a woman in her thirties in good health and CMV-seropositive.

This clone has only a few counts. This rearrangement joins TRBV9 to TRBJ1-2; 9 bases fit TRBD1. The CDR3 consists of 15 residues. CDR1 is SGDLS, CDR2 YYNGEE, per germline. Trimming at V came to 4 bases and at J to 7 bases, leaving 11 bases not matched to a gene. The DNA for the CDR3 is TGTGCCAGCAGCATACAGGACAGGGGTTCGATTGGCTACACCTTC. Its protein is CASSIQDRGSIGYTF.

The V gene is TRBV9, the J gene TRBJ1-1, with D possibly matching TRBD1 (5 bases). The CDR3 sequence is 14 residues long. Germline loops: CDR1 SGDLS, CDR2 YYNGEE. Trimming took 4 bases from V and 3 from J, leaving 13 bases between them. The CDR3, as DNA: TGTGCCAGCAGCTCAGAGACAGCTTACACTGAAGCTTTCTTT. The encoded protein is CASSSETAYTEAFF.

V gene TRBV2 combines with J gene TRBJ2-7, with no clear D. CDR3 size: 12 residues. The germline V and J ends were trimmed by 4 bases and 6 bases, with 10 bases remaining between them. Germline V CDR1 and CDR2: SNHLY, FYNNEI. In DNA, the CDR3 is TGTGCCAGCAGTGTTGACTGGGTCGAGCAGTACTTC. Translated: CASSVDWVEQYF.

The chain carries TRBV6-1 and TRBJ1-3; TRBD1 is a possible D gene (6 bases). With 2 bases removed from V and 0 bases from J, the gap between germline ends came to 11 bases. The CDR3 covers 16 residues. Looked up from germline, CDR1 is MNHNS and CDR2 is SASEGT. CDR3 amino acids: CASSENPGASGNTIYF. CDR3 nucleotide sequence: TGTGCCAGCAGTGAAAATCCAGGGGCCTCTGGAAACACCATATATTTT.

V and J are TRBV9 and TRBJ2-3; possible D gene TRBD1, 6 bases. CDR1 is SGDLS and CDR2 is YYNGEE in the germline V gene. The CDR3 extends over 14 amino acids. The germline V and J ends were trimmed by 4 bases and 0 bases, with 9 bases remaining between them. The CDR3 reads CASSPGASTDTQYF. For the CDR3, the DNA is TGTGCCAGCAGCCCAGGGGCTAGCACAGATACGCAGTATTTT.

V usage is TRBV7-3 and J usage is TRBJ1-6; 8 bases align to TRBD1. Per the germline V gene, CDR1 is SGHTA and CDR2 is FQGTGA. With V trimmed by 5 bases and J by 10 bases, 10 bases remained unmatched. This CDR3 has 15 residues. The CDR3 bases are TGTGCCAGCAGCACCTCGGGACAGGTTGGCTCACCCCTCCACTTT. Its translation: CASSTSGQVGSPLHF.

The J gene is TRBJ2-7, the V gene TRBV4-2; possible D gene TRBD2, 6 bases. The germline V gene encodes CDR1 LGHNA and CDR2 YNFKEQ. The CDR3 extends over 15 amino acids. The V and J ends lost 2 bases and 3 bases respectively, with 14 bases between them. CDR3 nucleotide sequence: TGTGCCAGCAGCCAACACAGGACGGGGGTCTACGAGCAGTACTTC. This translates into CASSQHRTGVYEQYF.

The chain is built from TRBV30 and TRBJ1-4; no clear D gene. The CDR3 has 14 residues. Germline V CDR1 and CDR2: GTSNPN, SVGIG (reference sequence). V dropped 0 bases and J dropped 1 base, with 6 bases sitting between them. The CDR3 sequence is CAWSVLRTNEKLFF. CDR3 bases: TGTGCCTGGAGTGTCCTGAGAACTAATGAAAAACTGTTTTTT.

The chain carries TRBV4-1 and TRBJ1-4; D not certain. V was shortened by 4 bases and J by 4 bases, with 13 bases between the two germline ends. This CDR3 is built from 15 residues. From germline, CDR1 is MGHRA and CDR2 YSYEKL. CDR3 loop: CASSRYSSLNEKLFF. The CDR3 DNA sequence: TGCGCCAGCAGCCGATACAGCTCACTTAATGAAAAACTGTTTTTT.

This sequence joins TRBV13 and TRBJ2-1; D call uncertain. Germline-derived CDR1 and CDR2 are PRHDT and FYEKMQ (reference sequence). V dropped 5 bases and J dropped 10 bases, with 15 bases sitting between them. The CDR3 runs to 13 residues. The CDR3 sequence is CASSPNSPSEQFF. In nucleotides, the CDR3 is TGTGCCAGCAGCCCTAATAGCCCGTCCGAGCAGTTCTTC.

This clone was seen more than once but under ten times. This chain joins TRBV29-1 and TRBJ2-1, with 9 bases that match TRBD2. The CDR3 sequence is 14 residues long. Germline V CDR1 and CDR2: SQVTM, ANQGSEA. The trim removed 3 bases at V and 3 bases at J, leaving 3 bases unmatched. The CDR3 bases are TGCAGCGTTGACGTAGCGGGAGTCTACAATGAGCAGTTCTTC. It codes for CSVDVAGVYNEQFF.

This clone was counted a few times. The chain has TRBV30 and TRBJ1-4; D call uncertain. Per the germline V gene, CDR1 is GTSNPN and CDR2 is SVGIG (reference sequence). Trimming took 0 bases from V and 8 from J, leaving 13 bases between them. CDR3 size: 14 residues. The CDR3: CAWSVWPLREKLFF. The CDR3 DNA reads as TGTGCCTGGAGTGTATGGCCCCTGAGGGAAAAACTGTTTTTT.

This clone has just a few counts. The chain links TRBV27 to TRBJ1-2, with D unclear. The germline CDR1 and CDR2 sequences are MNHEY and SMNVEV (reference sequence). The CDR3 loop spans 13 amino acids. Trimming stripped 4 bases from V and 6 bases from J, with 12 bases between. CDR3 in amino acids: CASSSPGVDGYTF. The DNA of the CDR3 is TGTGCCAGCAGTTCCCCCGGGGTGGATGGCTACACCTTC.

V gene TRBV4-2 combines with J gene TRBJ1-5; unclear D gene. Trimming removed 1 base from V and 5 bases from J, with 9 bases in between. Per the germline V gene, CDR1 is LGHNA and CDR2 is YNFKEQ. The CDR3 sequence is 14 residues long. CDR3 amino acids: CASSQGIGDQPQHF. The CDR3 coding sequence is TGTGCCAGCAGCCAAGGGATTGGAGATCAGCCCCAGCATTTT.

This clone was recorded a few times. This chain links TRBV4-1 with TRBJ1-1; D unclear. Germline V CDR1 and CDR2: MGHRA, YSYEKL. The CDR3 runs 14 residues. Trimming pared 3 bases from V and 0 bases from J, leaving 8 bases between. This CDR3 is CASSHPVMNTEAFF. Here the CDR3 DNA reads TGCGCCAGCAGCCACCCCGTTATGAACACTGAAGCTTTCTTT.

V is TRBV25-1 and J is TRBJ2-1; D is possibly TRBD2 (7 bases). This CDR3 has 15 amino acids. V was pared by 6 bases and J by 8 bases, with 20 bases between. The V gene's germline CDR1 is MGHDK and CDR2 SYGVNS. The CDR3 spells CASRGGDTWTHEQFF. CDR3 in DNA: TGTGCCAGCAGGGGGGGGGACACCTGGACCCATGAGCAGTTCTTC.